These T cell receptor beta chains were read from a single sample in a study of immune characterization of retroperitoneal liposarcoma. TCRdb called the PCR reads again in MiXCR, with one record for every CDR3 protein. The sample lists about 11,000 distinct CDR3 sequences; about a quarter were seen once. The sequencing input was tumor tissue. The receptors originated from a male donor with retroperitoneal liposarcoma. Both conserved end residues are part of each CDR3. A D gene is named only where the DNA matches it firmly. Some rows have no size entry. The others give once, few or many, or a class for an expanded clone.

>once|NA|TRBV6-1|TRBJ2-7
TGTGCCAGCACCCGCCGGGACGGATACAATGAGCAGTACTTC
CASTRRDGYNEQYF
>NA|TRBD2|TRBV4-1|TRBJ2-1
TGCGCCAGCAGCCAACGGACTAGCGGGAGCGGGACCTACAATGAGCAGTTCTTC
CASSQRTSGSGTYNEQFF
>many|TRBD2|TRBV10-2|TRBJ2-1
TGCGCCAGCAGAGTTAGGACTAGCGGGAGCAATGAGCAGTTCTTC
CASRVRTSGSNEQFF
>few|TRBD2|TRBV24-1|TRBJ2-7
TGTGCCACCAGTGATCCGGGACTAGCGGGAGGTGAGCAGTACTTC
CATSDPGLAGGEQYF
>few|NA|TRBV6-1|TRBJ1-4
TGTGCCAGCCAAGACAGGCCTTTAATTGCAACTAATGAAAAACTGTTTTTT
CASQDRPLIATNEKLFF
>NA|NA|TRBV6-1|TRBJ2-5
TGTGCCAGCAGTGAAGGGGGAAAGGAGACCCAGTACTTC
CASSEGGKETQYF
>NA|TRBD2|TRBV6-6|TRBJ2-3
TGTGCCAGTCCGGGACTAGCGGGAGGGGGGGGAGATACGCAGTATTTT
CASPGLAGGGGDTQYF
>few|NA|TRBV24-1|TRBJ2-1
TGTGCCACCAGTGATGAAGGGTTCCAAGAGACCCAGTTCTTC
CATSDEGFQETQFF
>NA|TRBD1|TRBV6-1|TRBJ2-1
TGTGCCAGCAGTTGGAGGGACAGGGCCTCAAATGAGCAGTTCTTC
CASSWRDRASNEQFF
>few|NA|TRBV6-1|TRBJ1-2
TGTGCCAGCAGCTGGGACCCTGCGGATGGCTACACCTTC
CASSWDPADGYTF
>few|NA|TRBV7-8|TRBJ2-4
TGTGCCAGCAGCGCCCGGTTACAGGGTACGGACAATGAGCAGTACTTC
CASSARLQGTDNEQYF
>once|NA|TRBV18|TRBJ2-1
TGTGCCAGCTCACTGGGACACAACAATGAGCAGTTCTTC
CASSLGHNNEQFF
>few|NA|TRBV7-2|TRBJ2-4
TGTGCCAGCAGCTTAGCGCCAGGACGCGACGAAAACATTCAGTACTTC
CASSLAPGRDENIQYF
>NA|NA|TRBV7-6|TRBJ2-4
TGTGCCAGCAGCCTCGGCTCGAGAAACTACAATGAGCAGTACTTC
CASSLGSRNYNEQYF
>few|NA|TRBV6-6|TRBJ2-1
TGTGCCAGCAGTTACGGGGGAGTAAGAGAGACCCAGTTCTTC
CASSYGGVRETQFF
>medium-sized|TRBD1|TRBV27|TRBJ1-2
TGTGCCAGCAGTTTAGGGCCAGGGGGGAATGGCTACACCTTC
CASSLGPGGNGYTF
>NA|NA|TRBV12-3/TRBV12-4|TRBJ2-1
TGTGCCAGCAGCCTAACTAGCTCCAATGAGCAGTTCTTC
CASSLTSSNEQFF
>few|TRBD1|TRBV6-1|TRBJ2-2
TGTGCCAGCAGATCCTCCGGGACAGGGCGTGGCGGGGAGCTGTTTTTT
CASRSSGTGRGGELFF
>NA|NA|TRBV6-1|TRBJ1-2
TGTGCCAGCAGGCGCTCTATTGGCGTTGAAAGGTACACCTTC
CASRRSIGVERYTF
>medium-sized|NA|TRBV7-8|TRBJ2-3
TGTGCCAGCAGCGCCCGCCTTGGGGATACGCAGTATTTT
CASSARLGDTQYF
>few|NA|TRBV6-1|TRBJ2-1
TGTGCCAGCACCCTTTGGGCGGGGACAGAGTACAATGAGCAGTTCTTC
CASTLWAGTEYNEQFF
>many|NA|TRBV6-1|TRBJ1-2
TGTGCCAGCAGTGAAGGCCGGGGGCCCCTCTATGGCTACACCTTC
CASSEGRGPLYGYTF
>NA|NA|TRBV11-1|TRBJ2-1
TGTGCCAGCAGTCCCCGGGATCAAGAGACCCAGTTCTTC
CASSPRDQETQFF
>many|TRBD2|TRBV12-3/TRBV12-4|TRBJ2-5
TGTGCCAGCAGTCATATAGCGGGTACTAAGAGAACCCAGTACTTC
CASSHIAGTKRTQYF
>many|NA|TRBV7-9|TRBJ2-5
TGTGCCAGCAGCACCCCCGACGATGAGCAGTACTTC
CASSTPDDEQYF
>medium-sized|TRBD1|TRBV6-6|TRBJ1-2
TGTGCCAGCAGTTACCAATCCGGGACAGGGGTCTATGGCTACACCTTC
CASSYQSGTGVYGYTF
>NA|NA|TRBV6-1|TRBJ1-2
TGTGCCAGCAGTGAATTTCGGGGAGTAATTCTGTATGGCTACACCTTC
CASSEFRGVILYGYTF
>many|NA|TRBV6-1|TRBJ2-1
TGTGCCAGCAGTGCCGGACAGTCGTTTTCCTACGAGCAGTTCTTC
CASSAGQSFSYEQFF
>medium-sized|TRBD2|TRBV10-2|TRBJ2-2
TGCGCCAGCAAAAACGAAGCGGGGAGGTGGGAGCTGTTTTTT
CASKNEAGRWELFF
>few|NA|TRBV7-8|TRBJ2-5
TGTGCCAGCAGCTTGATTGGGGGGAGCCGGGAGACCCAGTACTTC
CASSLIGGSRETQYF
>medium-sized|TRBD1|TRBV6-1|TRBJ1-2
TGTGCCAGCAGTCCGATAACCGGGACAGGGAGCTATGGCTACACCTTC
CASSPITGTGSYGYTF
>many|TRBD2|TRBV6-1|TRBJ2-1
TGTGCCAGCAGCGAAAGGGGCGGGGGGAGCTCCTACGAGCAGTTCTTC
CASSERGGGSSYEQFF
>few|TRBD1|TRBV11-2|TRBJ2-5
TGTGCCAGCAGCTTAGAGAGGGCAGGGGGCTTCGAGACCCAGTACTTC
CASSLERAGGFETQYF
>few|NA|TRBV6-1|TRBJ2-2
TGTGCCAGCAGTGCCCGCGCGGAGAGTACCGGGGAGCTGTTTTTT
CASSARAESTGELFF
>few|NA|TRBV11-2|TRBJ2-7
TGTGCCAGCAGCTTAGTCCAAGGGACTTTATACGAGCAGTACTTC
CASSLVQGTLYEQYF
>many|NA|TRBV10-3|TRBJ2-7
TGTGCCATCAGTGAGGGGCCAGGTTACGAGCAGTACTTC
CAISEGPGYEQYF
>few|NA|TRBV11-3|TRBJ1-1
TGTGCCAGCAGCCCTATTTTGCGAAGGGCAGAAGCTTTCTTT
CASSPILRRAEAFF
>many|NA|TRBV25-1|TRBJ2-5
TGTGCCAGCAGTGAATGGCGCGTTGACAGACCAAAAGAGACCCAGTACTTC
CASSEWRVDRPKETQYF
>NA|NA|TRBV27|TRBJ1-6
TGTGCCAGCACCTCAGCGGGGGTAGAGAATTCACCCCTCCACTTT
CASTSAGVENSPLHF
>medium-sized|NA|TRBV12-3/TRBV12-4|TRBJ2-2
TGTGCCAGCAGTTTAGTAGGGGCTCTCGGCGGGGAGCTGTTTTTT
CASSLVGALGGELFF
>NA|TRBD1|TRBV10-3|TRBJ2-7
TGTGCCATCAGTGGAACAGGGGGCCACGAGCAGTACTTC
CAISGTGGHEQYF
>medium-sized|TRBD2|TRBV7-2|TRBJ2-5
TGTGCCAGCAGTTTCGGACTAGCGGCGGGCGGCGAGACCCAGTACTTC
CASSFGLAAGGETQYF
>once|TRBD1|TRBV6-2/TRBV6-3|TRBJ2-1
TGTGCCAGCAGTGAAGGGCAGGGGGCGATCCAGTTCTTC
CASSEGQGAIQFF
>NA|NA|TRBV4-2|TRBJ1-4
TGTGCCAGCAGCCAAGGGGGGCGAACTAATGAAAAACTGTTTTTT
CASSQGGRTNEKLFF
>NA|NA|TRBV6-2/TRBV6-3|TRBJ1-3
TGTGCCAGCACCTCCGGCGGAGGGGGCTCTGGAAACACCATATATTTT
CASTSGGGGSGNTIYF
>few|NA|TRBV6-1|TRBJ2-1
TGTGCCAGCAGCCGCGTATCCTACAATGAGCAGTTCTTC
CASSRVSYNEQFF
>NA|NA|TRBV6-1|TRBJ1-2
TGTGCCAGCTCCCAACGGTATGGCTACACCTTC
CASSQRYGYTF
>many|TRBD1|TRBV6-1|TRBJ1-1
TGTGCCAGCAGTTCGACAGGGGGGATGAACACTGAAGCTTTCTTT
CASSSTGGMNTEAFF
>NA|TRBD2|TRBV4-1|TRBJ2-1
TGTGCCAGCAGCCGACCTAGCGGGGGGGCCGGCAATGAGCAGTTCTTC
CASSRPSGGAGNEQFF
>NA|TRBD1|TRBV6-5|TRBJ1-4
TGTGCCAGCAGCAGGACAGGAGTGGGTGAAAAACTGTTTTTT
CASSRTGVGEKLFF
>NA|TRBD2|TRBV6-1|TRBJ2-7
TGTGCCAACAGTTCCGGACTAGCGGCCTACGAGCAGTACTTC
CANSSGLAAYEQYF
>NA|NA|TRBV6-1|TRBJ2-1
TGTGCCAGCAGATTCACAGGGCAATATCGCTACGAGCAGTTCTTC
CASRFTGQYRYEQFF
>few|TRBD1|TRBV12-3/TRBV12-4|TRBJ2-3
TGTGCCAGCAGTTTTACAGGGGGCACAGATACGCAGTATTTT
CASSFTGGTDTQYF
>NA|TRBD2|TRBV6-1|TRBJ2-7
TGTGCCAGCAGCATCGTATTAGGGACTAGTTTCTCCGAGCAGTACTTC
CASSIVLGTSFSEQYF
>NA|TRBD1|TRBV4-1|TRBJ1-1
TGCGCCAGCAGCCAAGGTTCGACCGGGACAGGGGGCGTCGCTTTCTTT
CASSQGSTGTGGVAFF
>medium-sized|NA|TRBV6-1|TRBJ2-1
TGTGCCAGCAAACTCCTTGGACAGAGAGACTACGAGCAGTTCTTC
CASKLLGQRDYEQFF
>few|NA|TRBV27|TRBJ2-1
TGTGCCAGCAGGACGGTGGTTAATGAGCAGTTCTTC
CASRTVVNEQFF
>NA|NA|TRBV6-1|TRBJ1-3
TGTGCCAGCAGTGAAGCGCTTCTCAGGAGCTCTGGAAACACCATATATTTT
CASSEALLRSSGNTIYF
>NA|NA|TRBV12-3/TRBV12-4|TRBJ2-1
TGTGCCAGCAGGGTTAGCAATGAGCAGTTCTTC
CASRVSNEQFF